Detailed here is one T cell receptor (beta chain). Its antigen is as yet unknown. Per germline, CDR1 SGHTA and CDR2 FQGTGA. V gave up 5 bases and J gave up 2 bases; unmatched junction bases: 19. This CDR3 comprises 20 residues. These data belong to a study of cytomegalovirus exposure and HLA in healthy donors. Study conclusions and caveats: An analysis done earlier found most TCR beta V segments productive about 87% or about 30% of the time.

PCR amplification relied on 60 Vbeta primers (plus 13 Jbeta primers). Produced via immunoSEQ multiplex PCR; TCRdb's table is partial and in-frame only. This table holds around 120,000 clones, roughly 65% found once. The chain combines TRBV7-3 with TRBJ1-5; 9 bases match TRBD1. The receptor's source is a man aged 40-50 years in good health and CMV-seropositive. Sequencing input: PBMCs. CDR3 nucleotides: TGTGCCAGCAGCCCCCATCCGGGACAGGGAAAAGTAGCTGGCAATCAGCCCCAGCATTTT. This encodes CASSPHPGQGKVAGNQPQHF.